This T cell receptor beta chain was identified in a study of T cells after posttransplantation cyclophosphamide. Findings and caveats of the study: Later post-transplant blood repertoires were often dominated by donor CD8+ memory clones. Recipient CMV seropositivity and CMV reactivation strongly tracked TRB clonality. Skin or GI-infiltrating T cells shared few TRB sequences with blood.

Busulfan-fludarabine conditioning, marrow transplant, and cyclophosphamide on days +3 and +4 were administered. This clone was recorded once. What it binds is not known. Per germline, CDR1 LNHNV and CDR2 YYDKDF (reference sequence). V gave up 5 bases and J gave up 0 bases; unmatched junction bases: 7. This CDR3 has 16 amino acids. Repertoires were generated with immunoSEQ multiplex PCR, while TCRdb's copy carries only in-frame clones and drops some. This sample has 15,000 to 20,000 clones, with 77% found just once. The chain is built from TRBV15 and TRBJ1-5; 7 bases are a match to TRBD1. The input for sequencing was CD8+ T cells sorted from PBMCs, taken 1903 days after a stem cell transplant with posttransplant cyclophosphamide. This clonotype originated in a female patient in her 40s who received an allogeneic stem cell transplant from a related donor, was CMV-positive, and had no GVHD. Some T cells may be provided by the graft donor. CDR3 sequence: CATSVRGGHSNQPQHF. CDR3 in DNA: TGTGCCACCAGCGTAAGAGGGGGCCATAGCAATCAGCCCCAGCATTTT.